The following is a T cell receptor beta chain sequence with its context. Antigen specificity is unknown. The germline V gene encodes CDR1 SGHVS and CDR2 FQNEAQ. This CDR3 region has 14 residues. This sample is drawn from a study of T cells expressing NK-cell markers. Study information: Obtained from sorted CD3+CD56+NKG2C+, CD3+CD56+NKG2C- and CD3+CD56-NKG2C+ T cells were the TCR beta repertoires.

For each CDR3 protein, TCRdb gives one entry from its re-call of the 5' RACE reads, without DNA. This sample's table has a few hundred thousand distinct CDR3 sequences. Regarding the study as a whole: A range of about 1.0-7.5% of CD8+ T cells consisted of dominant NKG2C+ clonotypes in 5 or 6 donors. Where several donors were concerned, these clonotypes also led the CD3+CD56-NKG2C+ fraction.

V is TRBV7-8 and J is TRBJ2-1; the TRBD2 assignment by TCRdb is unverifiable without DNA. Specimen: blood T cells: a sorted CD56 or NKG2C T cell subset, CD4+ or CD8+ T cells, or bulk PBMC T cells (not recorded which). The clonotype was recovered from a woman aged 50 to 60 in good health. The CDR3 loop reads CASSGRLAGHEQFF. Filled out from reference TRBV7-8 and TRBJ2-1, the complete variable domain reads GAGVSQSPRYKVAKRGQDVALRCDPISGHVSLFWYQQALGQGPEFLTYFQNEAQLDKSGLPSDRFFAERPEGSVSTLKIQRTQQEDSAVYLCASSGRLAGHEQFFGPGTRLTVL.